This T cell receptor beta chain was documented in a study of T cell responses to AZD1222 COVID-19 vaccine. Clones were read by immunoSEQ multiplex PCR, and TCRdb kept only the in-frame ones, dropping some. Of 110,000 or so clones in the sample, more than 70% were seen once. CDR3 size: 13 residues. V dropped 2 bases and J dropped 5 bases, with 7 bases sitting between them. The sequenced sample was peripheral blood, obtained on day 0 of MenACWY control vaccination. This TCR was sampled from an adult in good health. This chain joins TRBV12-3 or TRBV12-4 and TRBJ1-5; D not certain. The CDR3 loop is CASSLKGYQPQHF. CDR3 nucleotides: TGTGCCAGCAGTTTAAAGGGTTATCAGCCCCAGCATTTT.